The next 31 T cell receptor beta chains were all read from a single sample in a study of blood T cell repertoires in COVID-19 (dated by TCRdb to about 2020). To prepare the library, the immunoSEQ multiplex PCR assay was applied. The source is immuneACCESS, and TCRdb retained only in-frame sequences with V and J called. Part of the clones is not carried over; for the studies checked, unresolved V genes explain less than half of this, and the remainder is unexplained. In this sample the table shows about 140,000 clones, 80% of which occur a single time. The ten largest clones capture around 5% of the sample. The source material was peripheral blood. These receptors were collected from a woman between 50 and 59 years old with acute or convalescent COVID-19.

The rearrangement uses TRBV10-2 and TRBJ2-3; 13 nucleotides agree with TRBD2. The CDR3 is made up of 15 amino acids. Per germline, CDR1 WSHSY and CDR2 SAAADI. After removal of 6 bases from V and 4 bases from J, the junction contained 4 bases not matched to a gene. This chain's CDR3 is CASRGLAGIADTQYF. DNA for the CDR3: TGCGCCAGCAGGGGACTAGCGGGGATAGCAGATACGCAGTATTTT.

This chain uses TRBV2 with TRBJ2-5, with TRBD2 matching over 10 bases. The V and J ends lost 7 bases and 5 bases, in that order; junction bases with no gene match: 7. The length of the CDR3 is 14 residues. CDR1 and CDR2 (germline): SNHLY, FYNNEI. The CDR3 is CASIRAGGSETQYF. The CDR3 coding sequence is TGTGCCAGCATCCGAGCGGGGGGGTCGGAGACCCAGTACTTC. The entire variable domain, with the rest obtained from reference TRBV2 and TRBJ2-5, is as follows: EPEVTQTPSHQVTQMGQEVILRCVPISNHLYFYWYRQILGQKVEFLVSFYNNEISEKSEIFDDQFSVERPDGSNFTLKIRSTKLEDSAMYFCASIRAGGSETQYFGPGTRLLVL.

This clone has only a few counts. The V gene is TRBV6-2 or TRBV6-3, the J gene TRBJ1-2; D not certain. The germline V gene encodes CDR1 MNHEY and CDR2 SVGEGT. This CDR3 has 12 amino acids. V dropped 4 bases and J dropped 7 bases, with 10 bases sitting between them. CDR3 residues: CASSFGRSGYTF. CDR3 nucleotides: TGTGCCAGCAGTTTTGGTCGTAGTGGCTACACCTTC.

The chain employs TRBV29-1 and TRBJ1-2; D unresolved. Germline loops: CDR1 SQVTM, CDR2 ANQGSEA. The CDR3 has 13 amino acids. The ends were cut back, 3 bases at V and 4 bases at J, with 12 bases in the middle. The CDR3: CSVEAAEIYGYTF. As DNA, the CDR3 is TGCAGCGTTGAGGCAGCGGAGATCTATGGCTACACCTTC.

The CDR3 nucleotides read TGTGCCAGCAGTACAACGAACACCGGGGAGCTGTTTTTT. This sequence encodes CASSTTNTGELFF. This chain uses TRBV12-3 or TRBV12-4 with TRBJ2-2; D call uncertain. The CDR3 is 13 residues long. Deletions cut 5 bases from V and 0 bases from J, with 4 bases between.

The chain is built from TRBV5-1 and TRBJ1-1, with D hard to call. Germline CDR1 and CDR2: SGHRS and YFSETQ. V lost 1 base and J lost 1, with 8 bases in between. The CDR3 runs to 14 residues. The CDR3 coding sequence is TGCGCCAGCAGCTTGAACGCGGGGAACACTGAAGCTTTCTTT. It encodes CASSLNAGNTEAFF.

This clone has only a few counts. The chain uses TRBV19 and TRBJ1-4; maybe TRBD1 (5 bases). Germline loops: CDR1 LNHDA, CDR2 SQIVND (reference sequence). With 4 bases removed from V and 13 bases from J, the gap between germline ends came to 16 bases. The CDR3 spans 13 residues. The chain's CDR3 is CASSKDMGLTLFF. For the CDR3, the DNA is TGTGCCAGTAGTAAGGACATGGGTTTGACACTGTTTTTT.

The V gene is TRBV7-2, the J gene TRBJ1-1, with D tentatively TRBD1 (5 bases). This CDR3 has 15 residues. The V end lost 0 bases, the J end lost 1 base, and 9 bases lay between the germline ends. Per germline, CDR1 SGHTA and CDR2 FQGNSA. CDR3 sequence: CASSLAGARNTEAFF. Here the CDR3 DNA reads TGTGCCAGCAGCTTAGCTGGGGCTCGGAACACTGAAGCTTTCTTT.

The V call is TRBV19, the J call TRBJ2-7; D might be TRBD1 (6 bases). Trimming removed 4 bases from V and 2 bases from J, with 9 bases in between. Per the germline V gene, CDR1 is LNHDA and CDR2 is SQIVND (reference sequence). CDR3 length equals 13 residues. CDR3 nucleotides: TGTGCCAGTAGTAACAGGGATACCTACGAGCAGTACTTC. Translating gives CASSNRDTYEQYF.

The V gene is TRBV18, the J gene TRBJ1-4, with TRBD1 identical over 10 bases. Germline V CDR1 and CDR2: KGHSH, LQKENI. CDR3 length: 14 amino acids. The V gene end was trimmed by 6 bases and the J gene end by 5 bases; junction bases not matched to a gene: 3. The CDR3 spells CASSPGQGNEKLFF. The DNA for the CDR3 is TGTGCCAGCTCGCCGGGACAGGGGAATGAAAAACTGTTTTTT.

This chain links TRBV24-1 with TRBJ2-1, with TRBD1 identical over 10 bases. The CDR3 runs 15 residues. The germline V gene has CDR1 KGHDR and CDR2 SFDVKD. Trimming removed 5 bases from V and 8 bases from J; junction bases left unmatched: 8. CDR3 amino acids: CATSVRTGGSDEQFF. The DNA of the CDR3 is TGTGCCACCAGTGTTAGGACAGGGGGTTCCGATGAGCAGTTCTTC.

This clone was seen just once. The CDR3 spells CASSRTPNRATGTGELFF. The CDR3 coding sequence is TGTGCCAGCTCACGCACGCCCAACAGGGCGACGGGCACCGGGGAGCTGTTTTTT. J is TRBJ2-2 and V is TRBV18, with D perhaps matching TRBD1 (6 bases). Trimming removed 4 bases at V and 4 bases at J, with 22 bases between. CDR1 and CDR2 from the germline V gene are KGHSH and LQKENI. This CDR3 is 18 amino acids long. Variable domain in full (rest from reference TRBV18 and TRBJ2-2): NAGVMQNPRHLVRRRGQEARLRCSPMKGHSHVYWYRQLPEEGLKFMVYLQKENIIDESGMPKERFSAEFPKEGPSILRIQQVVRGDSAAYFCASSRTPNRATGTGELFFGEGSRLTVL.

The CDR3 is CASSLQQGSSGYTF. CDR3 bases: TGCGCCAGCAGCTTGCAACAGGGCTCTTCGGGCTACACCTTC. The rearrangement uses TRBV5-1 and TRBJ1-2, with D possibly matching TRBD1 (6 bases). CDR1 SGHRS and CDR2 YFSETQ come from the germline V gene. V was clipped by 1 base and J by 8 bases, with 15 bases between them. The CDR3 has 14 residues.

The rearrangement links TRBV28 to TRBJ2-1; 9 nucleotides align to TRBD2. The CDR3 is made up of 14 amino acids. V shed 3 bases, J shed 8 bases, and the junction held 5 bases outside the gene matches. The V gene's germline CDR1 is MDHEN and CDR2 SYDVKM. CDR3 coding DNA: TGTGCCAGCAGTTTCTTACAGCGGGAGGATGAGCAGTTCTTC. Its protein product is CASSFLQREDEQFF.

The table lists this clone with a few counts. The CDR3 is CASSPPPGAITSYGYTF. The CDR3, as DNA: TGTGCCAGCTCACCACCGCCAGGGGCGATTACCTCTTATGGCTACACCTTC. The V call is TRBV18, the J call TRBJ1-2, with D perhaps TRBD1 (6 bases). Germline CDR1 and CDR2: KGHSH and LQKENI. The ends were cut back, 0 bases at V and 5 bases at J, with 19 bases in the middle. This CDR3 has 17 amino acids. Full variable domain (remainder filled in from reference TRBV18 and TRBJ1-2): NAGVMQNPRHLVRRRGQEARLRCSPMKGHSHVYWYRQLPEEGLKFMVYLQKENIIDESGMPKERFSAEFPKEGPSILRIQQVVRGDSAAYFCASSPPPGAITSYGYTFGSGTRLTVV.

J is TRBJ1-5 and V is TRBV6-1, with a weak D call TRBD1 (5 bases). V shed 3 bases and J shed 3 bases, with 9 bases lying between them. Germline lookup yields CDR1 MNHNS and CDR2 SASEGT. The CDR3 covers 14 residues. CDR3 amino acids: CASSEGGFNQPQHF. CDR3 bases: TGTGCCAGCAGTGAGGGGGGATTCAATCAGCCCCAGCATTTT.

The chain links TRBV7-2 to TRBJ2-7, with 9 bases matching TRBD1. The ends lost 7 bases at V and 9 bases at J; junction bases unmatched: 13. The CDR3 has 14 amino acids. In germline, CDR1 is SGHTA, CDR2 FQGNSA. CDR3 sequence: CASNGQGTGFGQYF. The CDR3 DNA is TGTGCCAGCAACGGGCAGGGGACAGGGTTCGGGCAGTACTTC.

This rearrangement joins TRBV28 to TRBJ2-3; 9 nucleotides align to TRBD1. Per the germline V gene, CDR1 is MDHEN and CDR2 is SYDVKM. This CDR3 is 15 amino acids long. V trimming: 4 bases; J trimming: 9 bases; junction bases outside the gene matches: 11. The CDR3 reads CASSSSGQGRGTQYF. CDR3 DNA: TGTGCCAGCAGTTCCTCGGGACAGGGAAGAGGCACGCAGTATTTT.

The chain carries TRBV5-1 and TRBJ2-7, with TRBD1 matching 8 bases. V gave up 5 bases and J gave up 4 bases; unmatched junction bases: 11. The CDR3 runs to 15 residues. CDR1 and CDR2 from the germline V gene are SGHRS and YFSETQ. CDR3 amino acids: CASRNAWTGLYEQYF. CDR3 DNA: TGCGCCAGCAGAAACGCGTGGACAGGGCTTTACGAGCAGTACTTC.

The chain couples TRBV2 to TRBJ2-7; possible D gene TRBD2, 6 bases. CDR1 is SNHLY and CDR2 is FYNNEI in the germline V gene. The V end was cut by 7 bases, the J end by 1 base, with 11 bases between. There are 13 residues in the CDR3. CDR3 coding DNA: TGTGCCAGCAAAACTAGCCCATCCTACGAGCAGTACTTC. This gives the protein CASKTSPSYEQYF. The complete variable domain, with remaining parts taken from reference TRBV2 and TRBJ2-7, reads EPEVTQTPSHQVTQMGQEVILRCVPISNHLYFYWYRQILGQKVEFLVSFYNNEISEKSEIFDDQFSVERPDGSNFTLKIRSTKLEDSAMYFCASKTSPSYEQYFGPGTRLTVT.

This chain uses TRBV28 with TRBJ1-1, with D possibly TRBD1 on 5 matching bases. Germline V CDR1 and CDR2: MDHEN, SYDVKM. The CDR3 consists of 14 residues. The V end lost 5 bases, the J end lost 6 bases, and 16 bases lay between the germline ends. The DNA for the CDR3 is TGTGCCAGCAGTCCGACAGAGCCGAGCCCTGAAGCTTTCTTT. Encoded protein: CASSPTEPSPEAFF.

J is TRBJ1-2 and V is TRBV3-1 (or the pseudogene TRBV3-2); D is unresolved. CDR3 size: 18 residues. Germline V lookup: CDR1 LGHDT, CDR2 YNNKEL (reference sequence). With 2 bases removed from V and 1 base from J, the gap between germline ends came to 20 bases. CDR3 sequence reads: CASSQSFVRRIGNYGYTF. CDR3 bases: TGTGCCAGCAGCCAAAGTTTCGTCAGGCGCATTGGTAACTATGGCTACACCTTC.

The chain employs TRBV28 and TRBJ2-5; perhaps TRBD1 as D (5 bases). Trimming stripped 5 bases from V and 1 base from J, with 8 bases between. There are 13 residues in the CDR3. Per the germline V gene, CDR1 is MDHEN and CDR2 is SYDVKM. The CDR3 reads CASSRQIQETQYF. Written as DNA, the CDR3 is TGTGCCAGCAGTCGACAGATCCAAGAGACCCAGTACTTC.

This clone showed up just once. The chain is built from TRBV27 and TRBJ2-7; TRBD1 agrees at 7 bases. The CDR3 spans 15 residues. Unmatched junction bases numbered 11, after V lost 4 bases and J lost 5 bases. Germline CDR1 and CDR2: MNHEY and SMNVEV (reference sequence). The CDR3 DNA is TGTGCCAGCAGTTCTCGAGGGGGCCAACCCAACGAGCAGTACTTC. The encoded protein is CASSSRGGQPNEQYF.

V gene TRBV4-3 combines with J gene TRBJ1-5, with 8 bases identical to TRBD1. This CDR3 has 13 amino acids. Germline CDR1 is LGHNA and CDR2 is YSLEER. J lost 6 bases, V lost 4 bases, and 2 bases had no gene match. CDR3 nucleotide sequence: TGCGCCAGCAGCCCAGGGGGCGGTCAGCCCCAGCATTTT. Its protein is CASSPGGGQPQHF.

This clone was counted a single time. The chain couples TRBV19 to TRBJ1-1; D is uncertain. This CDR3 spans 13 amino acids. With 3 bases removed from V and 11 bases from J, the gap between germline ends came to 16 bases. The germline V gene encodes CDR1 LNHDA and CDR2 SQIVND (reference sequence). CDR3 loop: CASSMIGYYGAFF. CDR3 bases: TGTGCCAGTAGTATGATCGGATACTATGGTGCTTTCTTT.

The V and J genes are TRBV7-8 and TRBJ2-7, with D perhaps TRBD2 (6 bases). The CDR3 length is 15 residues. Germline loops: CDR1 SGHVS, CDR2 FQNEAQ. Deletions cut 1 base from V and 0 bases from J, with 10 bases between. CDR3 DNA sequence: TGTGCCAGCAGCTTAGAAGGGCGGGGCTCCTACGAGCAGTACTTC. The encoded protein is CASSLEGRGSYEQYF.

The chain uses TRBV3-1 (or the pseudogene TRBV3-2) and TRBJ1-2, with 7 nucleotides matching TRBD1. V dropped 2 bases and J dropped 7; count of bases not matched to a gene: 1. Germline CDR1 reads LGHDT; CDR2 reads YNNKEL (reference sequence). CDR3 length equals 12 residues. Here the CDR3 reads CASSQTGAGYTF. In nucleotides, the CDR3 is TGTGCCAGCAGCCAAACAGGGGCTGGCTACACCTTC.

The chain employs TRBV7-3 and TRBJ2-1, with 8 nucleotides matching TRBD2. The CDR3 runs 14 residues. Germline CDR1 SGHTA, CDR2 FQGTGA. V was clipped by 4 bases and J by 4 bases; unmatched bases: 3. CDR3 in DNA: TGTGCCAGCAGCTCCCCGGGGGGGTACAATGAGCAGTTCTTC. Its translation is CASSSPGGYNEQFF. Using reference TRBV7-3 and TRBJ2-1 for the parts outside the CDR3, the full variable domain is GAGVSQTPSNKVTEKGKYVELRCDPISGHTALYWYRQSLGQGPEFLIYFQGTGAADDSGLPNDRFFAVRPEGSVSTLKIQRTERGDSAVYLCASSSPGGYNEQFFGPGTRLTVL.

The rearrangement links TRBV6-5 to TRBJ1-5; D is uncertain. Trimming shortened V by 6 bases and J by 4 bases, and 13 bases separated the two germline ends. The CDR3 spans 14 residues. Looked up from germline, CDR1 is MNHEY and CDR2 is SVGAGI. The CDR3 DNA follows: TGTGCCAGCAGCCCATTAGGCGGGAATCAGCCCCAGCATTTT. It encodes CASSPLGGNQPQHF.

This rearrangement joins TRBV7-2 to TRBJ2-2; 8 nucleotides align to TRBD1. V lost 4 bases and J lost 4; bases outside the gene matches: 8. The germline V gene encodes CDR1 SGHTA and CDR2 FQGNSA. This CDR3 has 16 amino acids. CDR3 sequence reads: CASSSGQGGVTGELFF. In DNA, the CDR3 is TGTGCCAGCAGCTCCGGACAGGGTGGGGTCACCGGGGAGCTGTTTTTT.